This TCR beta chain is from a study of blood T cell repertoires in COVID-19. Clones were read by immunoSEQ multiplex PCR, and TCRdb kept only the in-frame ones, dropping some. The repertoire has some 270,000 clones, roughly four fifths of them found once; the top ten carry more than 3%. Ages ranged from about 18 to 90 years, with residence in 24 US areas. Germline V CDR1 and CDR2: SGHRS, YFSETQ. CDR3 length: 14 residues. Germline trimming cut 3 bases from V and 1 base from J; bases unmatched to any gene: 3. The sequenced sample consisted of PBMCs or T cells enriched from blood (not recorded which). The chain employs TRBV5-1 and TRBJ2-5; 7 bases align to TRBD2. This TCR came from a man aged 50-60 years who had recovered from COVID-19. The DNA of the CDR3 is TGCGCCAGCAGCTCGGGACTAACCCAAGAGACCCAGTACTTC. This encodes CASSSGLTQETQYF.